This T cell receptor (beta chain) was observed in a study of T cells in localized non-small cell lung cancer. Regarding the study as a whole: There was an association of higher blood T cell density with longer overall survival. Clonality peaked in uninvolved adjacent lung rather than tumor. Heterogeneity remains possible, as sequencing covered one tumor region only.

Worth noting for this clone: What it binds is unknown.

Sequencing was performed with immunoSEQ multiplex PCR; in TCRdb, only in-frame clones are kept and a portion is missing. The table has fewer than 100,000 clones, roughly 86% seen once. The germline V gene encodes CDR1 SGHTA and CDR2 FQGNSA. The CDR3 is 14 residues long. Trimming cost V 4 bases and J 3 bases, with 9 bases left between them. The chain is built from TRBV7-2 and TRBJ1-4; D unclear. The clonotype was recovered from a man aged 40-75 years with stage I squamous cell lung carcinoma. Specimen: peripheral blood, collected before any cancer treatment. This chain's CDR3 is CASSSGNPNEKLFF. The DNA of the CDR3 is TGTGCCAGCAGCTCTGGGAATCCTAATGAAAAACTGTTTTTT. Supplemented by reference TRBV7-2 and TRBJ1-4, the full variable domain reads GAGVSQSPSNKVTEKGKDVELRCDPISGHTALYWYRQSLGQGLEFLIYFQGNSAPDKSGLPSDRFSAERTGGSVSTLTIQRTQQEDSAVYLCASSSGNPNEKLFFGSGTQLSVL.